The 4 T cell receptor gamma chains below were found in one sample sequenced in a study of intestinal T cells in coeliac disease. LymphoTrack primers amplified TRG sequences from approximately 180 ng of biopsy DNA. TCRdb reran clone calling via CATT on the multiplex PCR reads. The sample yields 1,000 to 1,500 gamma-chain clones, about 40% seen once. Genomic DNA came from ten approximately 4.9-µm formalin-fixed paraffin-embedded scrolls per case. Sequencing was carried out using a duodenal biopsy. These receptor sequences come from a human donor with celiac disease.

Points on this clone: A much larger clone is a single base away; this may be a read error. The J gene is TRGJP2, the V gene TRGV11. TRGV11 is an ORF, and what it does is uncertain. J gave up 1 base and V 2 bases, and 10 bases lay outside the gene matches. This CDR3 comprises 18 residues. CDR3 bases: TGTGCCTGCTGGATTAGGCGCCCGAAAATTAGTAGTGATTGGATCAAGACGTTT. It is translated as CACWIRRPKISSDWIKTF.

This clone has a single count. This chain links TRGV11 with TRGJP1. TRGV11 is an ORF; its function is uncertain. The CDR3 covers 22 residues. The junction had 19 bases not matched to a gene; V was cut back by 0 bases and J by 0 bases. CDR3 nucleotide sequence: TGTGCCTGCTGGATTAGGCACCCGGGCCCTATCCCCTCTAATACCACTGGTTGGTTCAAGATATTT. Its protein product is CACWIRHPGPIPSNTTGWFKIF.

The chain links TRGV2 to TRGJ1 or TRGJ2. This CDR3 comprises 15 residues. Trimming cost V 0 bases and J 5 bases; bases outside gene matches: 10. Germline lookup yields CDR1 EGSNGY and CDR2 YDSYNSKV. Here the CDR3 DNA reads TGTGCCACCTGGGACGGGCAATTGACAGATTATAAGAAACTCTTT. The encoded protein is CATWDGQLTDYKKLF.

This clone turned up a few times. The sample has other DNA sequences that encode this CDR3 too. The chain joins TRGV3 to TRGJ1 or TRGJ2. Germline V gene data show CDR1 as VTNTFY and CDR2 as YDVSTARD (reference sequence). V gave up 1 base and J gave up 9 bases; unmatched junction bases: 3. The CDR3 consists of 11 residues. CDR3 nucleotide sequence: TGTGCCACCTGGGACAGTCCTAAGAAACTCTTT. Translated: CATWDSPKKLF.